This TCR beta chain derives from a study of cytomegalovirus exposure and HLA in healthy donors. With regard to this clone: Antigen unknown.

PCR was performed using 60 Vbeta and 13 Jbeta primers. Using immunoSEQ multiplex PCR, the repertoire was profiled, and TCRdb retains in-frame clones only, with some absent. The sample lists roughly 180,000 clones, 80% to 85% occurring once. Study-wide results and limits: Later analysis associated a missense DCLRE1C variant with TCR beta V- and J-gene trimming.

The length of the CDR3 is 12 residues. CDR1 LNHDA and CDR2 SQIVND come from the germline V gene (reference sequence). The receptor was isolated from a young man in good health and CMV-seronegative. The sequenced sample was PBMCs. The chain couples TRBV19 to TRBJ2-5; 7 bases align to TRBD2. The closer fit of TRBJ2-7 to the DNA end suggests the J call may be wrong. The CDR3 bases are TGTGCCAGTAGCCGGGGGGAATACGAGCAGTACTTC. Protein: CASSRGEYEQYF.